In its sample, the clone carrying this TCR beta chain was seen a few times. Its specificity is unknown. The same CDR3 also results from other DNA sequences found in this sample. The data are from a study of cytomegalovirus exposure and HLA in healthy donors. At the level of the study: An earlier analysis found 100 million or so unique TCR beta sequences from approximately 190 million T cells. Points from the study as a whole: Earlier findings revealed that most TCR beta V segments proved productive either about 87% or about 30% of the time. The authors enumerated some 170 TCR beta chains as linked to cytomegalovirus. Accounts indicate the classifier identified cytomegalovirus status with strong specificity and sensitivity.

PCR was performed using 60 Vbeta and 13 Jbeta primers. Sequencing was performed with immunoSEQ multiplex PCR; in TCRdb, only in-frame clones are kept and a portion is missing. Altogether 90,000 to 120,000 clones are present, around 77% being singletons, with the ten largest covering more than 4%. This CDR3 comprises 16 residues. CDR1 MNHEY and CDR2 SVGAGI come from the germline V gene. V trimming: 2 bases; J trimming: 2 bases; junction bases outside the gene matches: 4. This receptor was identified in a male donor in good health and CMV-seronegative. The chain joins TRBV6-5 to TRBJ2-7; TRBD2 aligns across 12 bases. Source material: PBMCs. This chain's CDR3 is CASSYLTSGSPYEQYF. The CDR3 coding sequence is TGTGCCAGCAGTTACCTGACTAGCGGGAGCCCCTACGAGCAGTACTTC.